The next 18 T cell receptor beta chains were all read from a single sample in a study of blood T cell repertoires in COVID-19. Assay used: immunoSEQ multiplex PCR; TCRdb lists only in-frame clones, some missing. The sample includes about 280,000 clones, around 88% of them seen just once. The sequencing input was PBMCs or T cells enriched from blood (not recorded which). The receptors here all came from a middle-aged woman who had recovered from COVID-19.

The chain uses TRBV5-6 and TRBJ2-3; 8 bases are a match to TRBD1. V lost 2 bases and J lost 4; bases outside the gene matches: 9. The germline CDR1 and CDR2 sequences are SGHDT and YYEEEE. The CDR3 extends over 16 amino acids. DNA for the CDR3: TGTGCCAGCAGCTTTTGGACAGGGAGTGAGTCAGATACGCAGTATTTT. Amino acid sequence: CASSFWTGSESDTQYF.

The gene calls are TRBV2 and TRBJ2-1; unclear D gene. CDR3 length equals 14 residues. Trimming took 6 bases from V and 9 from J, leaving 18 bases between them. CDR1 SNHLY and CDR2 FYNNEI come from the germline V gene. CDR3 residues: CASSPTLVLGEQFF. CDR3 nucleotide sequence: TGTGCCAGCAGCCCCACGTTAGTGCTTGGTGAGCAGTTCTTC.

The chain has TRBV19 and TRBJ1-5; 7 bases map to TRBD1. Germline V gives CDR1 LNHDA, CDR2 SQIVND (reference sequence). CDR3 length equals 15 residues. The J segment lost 1 base and the V segment lost 5 bases, leaving 5 bases of the junction unmatched. The DNA of the CDR3 is TGTGCCAGTAGTCTCCGACAGGGCAGCAATCAGCCCCAGCATTTT. The encoded protein is CASSLRQGSNQPQHF.

The CDR3 DNA reads TGTGCCAGCAGTGAAGTAGGGGGGGGCGAAGGCTACACCTTC. This sequence encodes CASSEVGGGEGYTF. The chain joins TRBV2 to TRBJ1-2; D possibly corresponds to TRBD1 (6 bases). This CDR3 region has 14 residues. Trimming stripped 1 base from V and 8 bases from J, with 14 bases between. Per germline, CDR1 SNHLY and CDR2 FYNNEI.

The gene calls are TRBV4-3 and TRBJ2-3; 7 bases fit TRBD1. The V gene end was trimmed by 3 bases and the J gene end by 6 bases; junction bases not matched to a gene: 9. The germline V gene encodes CDR1 LGHNA and CDR2 YSLEER. The length of the CDR3 is 15 residues. CDR3 sequence (DNA): TGCGCCAGCAGCCAGTCGACAGGGTCGGCGGATACGCAGTATTTT. Its translation is CASSQSTGSADTQYF.

This rearrangement joins TRBV24-1 to TRBJ2-3; 14 nucleotides agree with TRBD2. This CDR3 comprises 16 residues. Germline lookup yields CDR1 KGHDR and CDR2 SFDVKD. Trimming took 4 bases from V and 4 from J; bases not matched to a gene: 3. As DNA, the CDR3 is TGTGCCACCAGTGACCCGACTAGCGGGAGGGCAGATACGCAGTATTTT. Protein: CATSDPTSGRADTQYF.

V is TRBV18 and J is TRBJ2-7; TRBD2 agrees at 14 bases. Trimming took 4 bases from V and 4 from J; bases not matched to a gene: 9. The CDR3 is 17 amino acids. Germline V CDR1 and CDR2: KGHSH, LQKENI. Here the CDR3 reads CASSREGTSGSRYEQYF. In DNA form, the CDR3 reads TGTGCCAGCTCACGGGAGGGGACTAGCGGGAGCAGGTACGAGCAGTACTTC. Full variable domain (rest looked up from reference TRBV18 and TRBJ2-7): NAGVMQNPRHLVRRRGQEARLRCSPMKGHSHVYWYRQLPEEGLKFMVYLQKENIIDESGMPKERFSAEFPKEGPSILRIQQVVRGDSAAYFCASSREGTSGSRYEQYFGPGTRLTVT.

This clone was detected a few times. The CDR3 spells CAWSARTLYEQYF. In DNA form, the CDR3 reads TGTGCCTGGAGTGCACGTACTCTTTACGAGCAGTACTTC. V and J are TRBV30 and TRBJ2-7; D not resolved. CDR1 and CDR2 (germline): GTSNPN, SVGIG (reference sequence). The CDR3 contains 13 residues. V lost 1 base to trimming and J lost 4 bases, with 11 bases between them.

The CDR3 loop is CASSSKNRPETQYF. The CDR3 nucleotides are TGTGCCAGCAGCTCAAAAAACAGGCCCGAGACCCAGTACTTC. J is TRBJ2-5 and V is TRBV7-9, with D possibly being TRBD1 (5 bases). The germline V gene encodes CDR1 SEHNR and CDR2 FQNEAQ (reference sequence). The CDR3 runs to 14 residues. V was cut by 4 bases and J by 5 bases, with 14 bases left in between.

The V gene is TRBV5-1, the J gene TRBJ1-2, with 8 bases identical to TRBD1. After removal of 2 bases from V and 4 bases from J, the junction contained 10 bases not matched to a gene. The CDR3 has 16 amino acids. Germline V CDR1 and CDR2: SGHRS, YFSETQ. The CDR3 protein is CASSFGQGRGGYGYTF. CDR3 bases: TGCGCCAGCAGCTTCGGACAGGGAAGAGGTGGCTATGGCTACACCTTC.

CDR3 nucleotide sequence: TGTGCCAGCAGCCCGCCCGGGTATCAGCCCCAGCATTTT. Residues: CASSPPGYQPQHF. V usage is TRBV7-2 and J usage is TRBJ1-5; D unclear. The V gene's germline CDR1 is SGHTA and CDR2 FQGNSA. CDR3 size: 13 residues. With 5 bases removed from V and 5 bases from J, the gap between germline ends came to 10 bases.

The J gene is TRBJ2-5, the V gene TRBV2, with TRBD1 matching 7 bases. With 4 bases clipped from V and 7 bases from J, the junction kept 9 bases outside the gene matches. The CDR3 sequence is 14 residues long. The germline V gene has CDR1 SNHLY and CDR2 FYNNEI. The CDR3 here is CASSAGRGRVTQYF. In DNA, the CDR3 is TGTGCCAGCAGTGCGGGTAGGGGGCGAGTGACCCAGTACTTC.

A single count supports this clone. The V and J genes are TRBV18 and TRBJ1-6; a possible D gene is TRBD1 (6 bases). Trimming left V 1 base short and J 6 bases short, with 7 bases between. The CDR3 contains 14 residues. Per the germline V gene, CDR1 is KGHSH and CDR2 is LQKENI. CDR3 DNA: TGTGCCAGCTCACCACGGACAGCTAATTCACCCCTCCACTTT. Protein product: CASSPRTANSPLHF.

The chain recombines TRBV4-2 with TRBJ2-7; 8 bases match TRBD1. The V segment lost 1 base and the J segment 2 bases; nucleotides outside the gene matches: 4. Germline V lookup: CDR1 LGHNA, CDR2 YNFKEQ. This CDR3 spans 15 amino acids. For the CDR3, the DNA is TGTGCCAGCAGCCAAGTCTTGGACAGGGCCTACGAGCAGTACTTC. This codes for CASSQVLDRAYEQYF.

V is TRBV3-1 (or the pseudogene TRBV3-2) and J is TRBJ2-3; 10 bases agree with TRBD2. Germline lookup yields CDR1 LGHDT and CDR2 YNNKEL (reference sequence). This CDR3 has 17 residues. The trim removed 1 base at V and 4 bases at J, leaving 8 bases unmatched. CDR3 protein: CASSQAPLAGVADTQYF. For the CDR3, the DNA is TGTGCCAGCAGCCAAGCGCCGCTAGCGGGAGTCGCAGATACGCAGTATTTT.

This chain links TRBV18 with TRBJ1-2; 8 nucleotides match TRBD1. In germline, CDR1 is KGHSH, CDR2 LQKENI. Losses at the gene ends were 4 bases for V and 8 bases for J; bases not matched to a gene: 12. The CDR3 covers 15 residues. The CDR3 here is CASSLSTGVGMGYTF. CDR3 sequence (DNA): TGTGCCAGCTCACTTTCGACAGGGGTCGGTATGGGCTACACCTTC.

The sample holds one count of this clone. V usage is TRBV30 and J usage is TRBJ1-2, with 7 positions matching TRBD1. CDR1 is GTSNPN and CDR2 is SVGIG in the germline V gene (reference sequence). The CDR3 is 13 residues long. Germline trimming cut 2 bases from V and 2 bases from J; bases unmatched to any gene: 2. The CDR3 DNA is TGTGCCTGGAGTAAAGGGGGCAACTATGGCTACACCTTC. Its translation is CAWSKGGNYGYTF.

V usage is TRBV29-1 and J usage is TRBJ2-7, with 9 bases matching TRBD1. CDR1 is SQVTM and CDR2 is ANQGSEA in the germline V gene. V dropped 6 bases and J dropped 2; count of bases not matched to a gene: 8. CDR3 length equals 14 residues. As DNA, the CDR3 is TGCAGCGTGCGCTTCGGGGACAGGGCCTACGAGCAGTACTTC. This codes for CSVRFGDRAYEQYF.